This T cell receptor beta chain was recorded in a study of CD8+ T cells in alopecia areata. RNA extraction and reverse transcription yielded cDNA as sequencing template. Sequenced by immunoSEQ multiplex PCR; TCRdb stores in-frame clones only, minus some. In the table there are roughly 120,000 clones, around 64% of which are singletons. This clone was counted only a few times. Trimming pared 1 base from V and 4 bases from J, leaving 8 bases between. The V gene's germline CDR1 is SNHLY and CDR2 FYNNEI. CDR3 size: 14 residues. Sequencing input: CD4+ T cells sorted from blood. This sequence joins TRBV2 and TRBJ1-5; D remains unclear. The clonotype comes from a human donor in good health. The CDR3 DNA reads TGTGCCAGCAGTGAAGGTTTACCGAATCAGCCCCAGCATTTT. It is translated as CASSEGLPNQPQHF.